Shown below are 2 T cell receptor beta chains from a single sample sequenced in a study of T-cell memory formation after mild COVID-19. TCRdb independently ran MiXCR on the 5' RACE reads; one entry per CDR3 protein. The table includes roughly 320,000 distinct CDR3 sequences, 28% detected once. The sequenced sample was PBMCs or a T cell subset sorted from them (not recorded which). The source of these receptors is an adult woman who had mild COVID-19 (a few samples of this study predate the infection). Cell type and time point are not known.

The chain recombines TRBV5-5 with TRBJ2-5, with 7 positions matching TRBD2. Germline loops: CDR1 SGHKS, CDR2 YYEKEE (reference sequence). The CDR3 sequence is 18 residues long. V shed 5 bases and J 5 bases; nucleotides not matched to a gene: 21. The CDR3 region is CASRRPPPSGLYGETQYF. The CDR3 DNA follows: TGTGCCAGCAGACGCCCCCCCCCTAGCGGTCTCTATGGGGAGACCCAGTACTTC.

This rearrangement joins TRBV5-1 to TRBJ2-6; D is undetermined. The CDR3 consists of 16 residues. The germline V and J ends were trimmed by 6 bases and 1 base, with 14 bases remaining between them. CDR1 SGHRS and CDR2 YFSETQ come from the germline V gene. DNA for the CDR3: TGCGCCAGCAAGGGCGAGCTGGGTTCTGGGGCCAACGTCCTGACTTTC. It yields the protein CASKGELGSGANVLTF.